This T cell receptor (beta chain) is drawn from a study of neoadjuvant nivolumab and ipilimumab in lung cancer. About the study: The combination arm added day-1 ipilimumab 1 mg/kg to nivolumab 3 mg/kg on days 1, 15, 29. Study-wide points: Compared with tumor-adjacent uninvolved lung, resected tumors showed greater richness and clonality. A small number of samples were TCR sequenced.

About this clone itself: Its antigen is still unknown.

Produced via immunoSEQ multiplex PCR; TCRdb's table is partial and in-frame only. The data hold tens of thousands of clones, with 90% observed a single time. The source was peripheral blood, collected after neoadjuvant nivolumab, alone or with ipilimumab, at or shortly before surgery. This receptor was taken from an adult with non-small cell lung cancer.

This CDR3 is CAIRGGGYNSPLHF. CDR3 nucleotides: TGTGCCATCAGAGGGGGGGGATACAATTCACCCCTCCACTTT. The chain recombines TRBV10-3 with TRBJ1-6, with a tentative D call TRBD1 (6 bases). Trimming removed 6 bases at V and 7 bases at J, with 13 bases between. CDR1 and CDR2 from the germline V gene are ENHRY and SYGVKD. The CDR3 loop spans 14 amino acids.